These 32 T cell receptor beta chains originate from one sample sequenced in a study of shared clonotypes between healthy human individuals. CD45RO-negative CD8 cells positively selected for CCR7 made up the naive population, which excluded terminally differentiated effector memory CD45RA+ cells. Assay used: immunoSEQ multiplex PCR; TCRdb lists only in-frame clones, some missing. The sample includes about 1,800,000 clones, less than 95% of them seen just once. Sequences were obtained from naive CD8+ T cells sorted from blood. Source of these receptors: a man aged 18 to 35 in good health.

V and J are TRBV9 and TRBJ1-1; no clear D. V shed 0 bases and J shed 4 bases, with 10 bases lying between them. The CDR3 totals 14 residues. Per germline, CDR1 SGDLS and CDR2 YYNGEE. The DNA for the CDR3 is TGTGCCAGCAGCGTAGCCCAGGTGGGCACTGAAGCTTTCTTT. As protein: CASSVAQVGTEAFF.

This clone appeared once. The chain combines TRBV7-9 with TRBJ1-5, with D perhaps matching TRBD1 (6 bases). With 3 bases removed from V and 4 bases from J, the gap between germline ends came to 25 bases. The CDR3 sequence is 19 residues long. CDR1 is SEHNR and CDR2 is FQNEAQ in the germline V gene (reference sequence). CDR3 region: CASSFGGTLGEGANQPQHF. CDR3 coding DNA: TGTGCCAGCAGCTTCGGGGGGACACTCGGGGAAGGGGCTAATCAGCCCCAGCATTTT.

The table lists this clone with a count of one. This same CDR3 is encoded by further DNA sequences in the sample. The gene calls are TRBV6-5 and TRBJ2-1; D call uncertain. The CDR3 spans 13 residues. Between the trimmed V and J ends, which lost 0 bases and 6 bases, there was a span of 6 bases. CDR1 MNHEY and CDR2 SVGAGI come from the germline V gene. CDR3 DNA sequence: TGTGCCAGCAGTTACTCTGGTATCAATGAGCAGTTCTTC. It translates to CASSYSGINEQFF.

V usage is TRBV28 and J usage is TRBJ2-5; D is uncertain. The CDR3 contains 13 residues. Per the germline V gene, CDR1 is MDHEN and CDR2 is SYDVKM. V was shortened by 1 base and J by 5 bases, with 8 bases between the two germline ends. CDR3 region: CASSLSPGETQYF. CDR3 sequence (DNA): TGTGCCAGCAGTTTATCCCCCGGGGAGACCCAGTACTTC.

Comment on this clone: Within the sample, other DNA sequences also encode this same CDR3. The chain carries TRBV27 and TRBJ1-5; maybe TRBD1 (5 bases). The V and J ends lost 1 base and 7 bases respectively, with 11 bases between them. This CDR3 comprises 14 residues. Germline V gene lookup returns CDR1 MNHEY and CDR2 SMNVEV (reference sequence). CDR3 coding DNA: TGTGCCAGCAGTTTATGGGGGTCGGGGCAGCCCCAGCATTTT. Translation gives CASSLWGSGQPQHF.

This chain uses TRBV29-1 with TRBJ2-1; 8 bases are a match to TRBD2. CDR1 is SQVTM and CDR2 is ANQGSEA in the germline V gene. This CDR3 contains 16 residues. The J segment lost 2 bases and the V segment lost 0 bases, leaving 6 bases of the junction unmatched. The CDR3 loop reads CSVEDLKGLAYNEQFF. DNA for the CDR3: TGCAGCGTTGAAGATTTGAAGGGACTAGCCTACAATGAGCAGTTCTTC.

This clone was seen a handful of times. This sample includes further DNA sequences coding for the same CDR3. V gene TRBV15 combines with J gene TRBJ1-3, with D hard to call. Germline CDR1 reads LNHNV; CDR2 reads YYDKDF (reference sequence). The CDR3 sequence is 15 residues long. V lost 0 bases and J lost 4, with 10 bases in between. The CDR3 is CATSRDRGSGNTIYF. CDR3 bases: TGTGCCACCAGCAGAGATCGGGGTTCGGGAAACACCATATATTTT.

The chain carries TRBV6-5 and TRBJ2-1, with D tentatively TRBD1 (6 bases). This CDR3 has 15 residues. Germline V CDR1 and CDR2: MNHEY, SVGAGI. Trimming pared 8 bases from V and 4 bases from J, leaving 18 bases between. The CDR3 region is CASGPPWDIYNEQFF. Written as DNA, the CDR3 is TGTGCCAGCGGTCCTCCATGGGACATATACAATGAGCAGTTCTTC.

On this clone: Other DNA sequences from this sample encode an identical CDR3 as well. The chain joins TRBV27 to TRBJ2-7, with TRBD1 matching 7 bases. The germline V gene encodes CDR1 MNHEY and CDR2 SMNVEV (reference sequence). The CDR3 runs 16 residues. V lost 2 bases and J lost 3; bases outside the gene matches: 10. The CDR3 loop is CASSLSVGTVLYEQYF. The CDR3 DNA sequence: TGTGCCAGCAGTTTAAGCGTAGGGACAGTGCTCTACGAGCAGTACTTC.

The chain employs TRBV18 and TRBJ2-7; 11 nucleotides line up with TRBD2. The V segment lost 5 bases and the J segment 6 bases; nucleotides outside the gene matches: 6. The CDR3 covers 14 residues. The germline CDR1 and CDR2 sequences are KGHSH and LQKENI. CDR3 sequence: CASSTSGSSREQYF. CDR3 DNA sequence: TGTGCCAGCTCAACTAGCGGGAGTAGCCGCGAGCAGTACTTC.

The V and J genes are TRBV9 and TRBJ1-2; D remains unclear. The CDR3 loop spans 13 amino acids. V was cut by 0 bases and J by 8 bases, with 11 bases left in between. The germline CDR1 and CDR2 sequences are SGDLS and YYNGEE. Written as DNA, the CDR3 is TGTGCCAGCAGCGTAGTTGGGTTCGGGGGCTACACCTTC. Amino acid sequence: CASSVVGFGGYTF.

This chain's CDR3 is CASSLPSTGEQYF. CDR3 nucleotide sequence: TGTGCCAGCAGCTTACCCTCGACCGGCGAGCAGTACTTC. The chain employs TRBV7-9 and TRBJ2-7; D unresolved. Trimming stripped 2 bases from V and 6 bases from J, with 11 bases between. The V gene's germline CDR1 is SEHNR and CDR2 FQNEAQ (reference sequence). The CDR3 runs 13 residues.

The chain carries TRBV15 and TRBJ2-7, with TRBD1 identical over 7 bases. This CDR3 region has 17 residues. Germline V lookup: CDR1 LNHNV, CDR2 YYDKDF (reference sequence). The junction had 15 bases not matched to a gene; V was cut back by 4 bases and J by 3 bases. The chain's CDR3 is CATSTELDRELVYEQYF. The CDR3 DNA sequence: TGTGCCACCAGCACCGAACTCGACAGGGAACTTGTCTACGAGCAGTACTTC.

This sequence joins TRBV11-2 and TRBJ2-1; the D is unclear. From germline, CDR1 is SGHAT and CDR2 FQNNGV. Trimming left V 5 bases short and J 1 base short, with 12 bases between. The CDR3 covers 15 residues. The CDR3 DNA reads as TGTGCCAGCAGCCTACCGGACGGGTCCTACAATGAGCAGTTCTTC. It yields the protein CASSLPDGSYNEQFF.

The CDR3 nucleotides are TGTGCCAGCAGCCAGGGGTGGCGAGAGACCCAGTACTTC. Its translation: CASSQGWRETQYF. The chain employs TRBV6-1 and TRBJ2-5, with D possibly being TRBD1 (6 bases). This CDR3 is built from 13 residues. Trimming pared 6 bases from V and 4 bases from J, leaving 12 bases between. Looked up from germline, CDR1 is MNHNS and CDR2 is SASEGT.

This clone was detected once. This may be a read error, as it is one base from a much larger clone. The V and J genes are TRBV6-1 and TRBJ1-2, with D unclear. There are 16 residues in the CDR3. V gave up 0 bases and J gave up 2 bases, with 13 bases separating them. CDR1 and CDR2 (germline): MNHNS, SASEGT. The CDR3 bases are TGTGCCAGCAGTGAAGCCGCGACAAGGGTAAACTATGGCTACACCTTC. This codes for CASSEAATRVNYGYTF.

The chain carries TRBV5-1 and TRBJ1-1; 7 bases agree with TRBD1. V lost 3 bases to trimming and J lost 2 bases; unmatched junction nucleotides: 7. The CDR3 extends over 15 amino acids. Germline V gene sequence: CDR1 SGHRS, CDR2 YFSETQ. The CDR3 sequence is CASSSRDRLNTEAFF. CDR3 sequence (DNA): TGCGCCAGCAGCTCACGGGACAGATTAAACACTGAAGCTTTCTTT.

The V and J genes are TRBV30 and TRBJ2-7, with TRBD1 matching over 10 bases. Germline CDR1 and CDR2: GTSNPN and SVGIG (reference sequence). J gave up 2 bases and V 0 bases, and 7 bases lay outside the gene matches. The CDR3 is 16 amino acids. The CDR3 reads CAWSVTGTGVTYEQYF. The CDR3 DNA reads TGTGCCTGGAGTGTAACAGGGACAGGGGTTACCTACGAGCAGTACTTC.

The chain couples TRBV13 to TRBJ2-3; 13 nucleotides match TRBD2. Per germline, CDR1 PRHDT and CDR2 FYEKMQ (reference sequence). The CDR3 is made up of 18 amino acids. J gave up 1 base and V 5 bases, and 9 bases lay outside the gene matches. The CDR3 region has the DNA TGTGCCAGCAGCACTAAACTAGCGGGGGGGCTTGGCACAGATACGCAGTATTTT. This encodes CASSTKLAGGLGTDTQYF.

V usage is TRBV29-1 and J usage is TRBJ2-7; D ambiguous. V lost 6 bases, J lost 1 base, and 13 bases lay in between. CDR3 length equals 13 residues. Germline V gene lookup returns CDR1 SQVTM and CDR2 ANQGSEA. In nucleotides, the CDR3 is TGCAGCGTCCCCTCACCGAATTCCTACGAGCAGTACTTC. Protein product: CSVPSPNSYEQYF.

The J gene is TRBJ1-1, the V gene TRBV7-3; D is uncertain. CDR1 and CDR2 from the germline V gene are SGHTA and FQGTGA. There are 13 residues in the CDR3. The germline V and J ends were trimmed by 7 bases and 2 bases, with 11 bases remaining between them. CDR3 sequence (DNA): TGTGCCAGCAAGAGCCTACTAAACACTGAAGCTTTCTTT. Amino acids: CASKSLLNTEAFF.

This clone showed up just once. The rearrangement joins TRBV29-1 to TRBJ2-7; D may be TRBD2 (5 bases). This CDR3 has 13 amino acids. V lost 6 bases and J 2 bases, leaving 14 bases between the germline ends. Germline CDR1 SQVTM, CDR2 ANQGSEA. For the CDR3, the DNA is TGCAGCGTACTAACGGGGAACGCCTACGAGCAGTACTTC. Its translation: CSVLTGNAYEQYF.

The chain uses TRBV6-6 and TRBJ2-1, with a weak D call TRBD2 (7 bases). V dropped 5 bases and J dropped 5 bases, with 19 bases sitting between them. The CDR3 contains 16 residues. Germline V lookup: CDR1 MNHNY, CDR2 SVGAGI (reference sequence). In DNA form, the CDR3 reads TGTGCCAGCAGTCCCCGAGGGGGGGGCTCTGACAATGAGCAGTTCTTC. The encoded protein is CASSPRGGGSDNEQFF.

The chain carries TRBV6-1 and TRBJ2-7; 7 nucleotides align to TRBD1. This CDR3 region has 15 residues. Trimming took 2 bases from V and 2 from J; bases not matched to a gene: 6. Germline V gives CDR1 MNHNS, CDR2 SASEGT. CDR3 protein: CASSELTGVPYEQYF. CDR3 in DNA: TGTGCCAGCAGTGAACTAACAGGGGTCCCCTACGAGCAGTACTTC.

V is TRBV4-2 and J is TRBJ2-7; TRBD2 agrees at 9 bases. Losses at the gene ends were 3 bases for V and 3 bases for J; bases not matched to a gene: 9. This CDR3 is built from 16 residues. CDR1 LGHNA and CDR2 YNFKEQ come from the germline V gene. CDR3 protein: CASSHPSGSGSYEQYF. The CDR3, as DNA: TGTGCCAGCAGCCACCCCTCGGGTAGCGGGAGCTACGAGCAGTACTTC.

CDR3 nucleotide sequence: TGCGCCAGCAGCCGAATTCTAGCCGGGGAGCTGTTTTTT. Protein sequence: CASSRILAGELFF. The chain uses TRBV4-3 and TRBJ2-2; D remains unclear. The CDR3 consists of 13 residues. V was clipped by 4 bases and J by 6 bases, with 9 bases between them. Germline assignment: CDR1 LGHNA and CDR2 YSLEER.

The chain combines TRBV28 with TRBJ2-7; D might be TRBD2 (7 bases). Trimming left V 2 bases short and J 5 bases short, with 13 bases between. The germline gives CDR1 MDHEN, CDR2 SYDVKM. The CDR3 totals 14 residues. The CDR3 bases are TGTGCCAGCAGTTTAAAAGGGGGGGGAGACGAGCAGTACTTC. This codes for CASSLKGGGDEQYF.

The chain carries TRBV2 and TRBJ1-2; D ambiguous. The germline CDR1 and CDR2 sequences are SNHLY and FYNNEI. The length of the CDR3 is 13 residues. Trimming pared 6 bases from V and 12 bases from J, leaving 20 bases between. The CDR3 sequence is CASSVTPGEPHTF. CDR3 coding DNA: TGTGCCAGCAGCGTAACGCCCGGGGAACCACACACCTTC.

V is TRBV4-3 and J is TRBJ1-2; D perhaps matches TRBD1 (5 bases). The CDR3 has 16 residues. The V gene lost 0 bases and the J gene lost 4 bases, with 15 bases spanning the gap. Germline CDR1 reads LGHNA; CDR2 reads YSLEER. CDR3 sequence (DNA): TGCGCCAGCAGCCAAGATCATGGGGGTGGGTCCTATGGCTACACCTTC. This sequence encodes CASSQDHGGGSYGYTF.

The chain recombines TRBV12-5 with TRBJ2-7; D may correspond to TRBD1 or TRBD2 (5 bases each). Germline V gene sequence: CDR1 LGHNT, CDR2 FRNRAP. Trimming stripped 1 base from V and 7 bases from J, with 20 bases between. This CDR3 contains 16 residues. The CDR3 spells CASGLGDPGLMGEQYF. The CDR3 DNA sequence: TGTGCTAGTGGTTTGGGAGATCCGGGGCTCATGGGGGAGCAGTACTTC.

The J gene is TRBJ1-5, the V gene TRBV15; D is uncertain. V lost 0 bases, J lost 5 bases, and 17 bases lay in between. CDR3 size: 17 residues. CDR1 and CDR2 from the germline V gene are LNHNV and YYDKDF (reference sequence). The CDR3 DNA is TGTGCCACCAGCAGAGATACCGCCCAGAAGGGCGATCAGCCCCAGCATTTT. Translating it yields CATSRDTAQKGDQPQHF.

The chain recombines TRBV7-9 with TRBJ1-2; 8 positions match TRBD1. Germline V gene sequence: CDR1 SEHNR, CDR2 FQNEAQ (reference sequence). V dropped 3 bases and J dropped 5; count of bases not matched to a gene: 11. This CDR3 is 16 amino acids long. The CDR3 loop reads CASSFGQGPPGYGYTF. The DNA of the CDR3 is TGTGCCAGCAGCTTCGGACAGGGTCCCCCTGGGTATGGCTACACCTTC. Filled out from reference TRBV7-9 and TRBJ1-2, the complete variable domain reads DTGVSQNPRHKITKRGQNVTFRCDPISEHNRLYWYRQTLGQGPEFLTYFQNEAQLEKSRLLSDRFSAERPKGSFSTLEIQRTEQGDSAMYLCASSFGQGPPGYGYTFGSGTRLTVV.